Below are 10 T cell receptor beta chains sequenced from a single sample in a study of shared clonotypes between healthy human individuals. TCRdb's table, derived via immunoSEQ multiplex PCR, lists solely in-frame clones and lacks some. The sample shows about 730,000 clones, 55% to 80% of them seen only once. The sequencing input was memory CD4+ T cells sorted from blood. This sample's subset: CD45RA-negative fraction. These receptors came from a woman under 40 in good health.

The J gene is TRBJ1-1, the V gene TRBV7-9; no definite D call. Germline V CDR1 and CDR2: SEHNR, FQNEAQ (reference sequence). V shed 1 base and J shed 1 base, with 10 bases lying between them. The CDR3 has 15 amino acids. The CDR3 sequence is CASSLEGTPNTEAFF. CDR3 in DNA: TGTGCCAGCAGCTTAGAGGGCACGCCGAACACTGAAGCTTTCTTT.

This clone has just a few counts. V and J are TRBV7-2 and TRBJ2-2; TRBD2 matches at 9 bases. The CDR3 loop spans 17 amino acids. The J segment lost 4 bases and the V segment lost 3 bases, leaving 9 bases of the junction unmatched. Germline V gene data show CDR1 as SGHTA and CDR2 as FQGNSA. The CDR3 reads CASSFLAGGPSTGELFF. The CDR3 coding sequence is TGTGCCAGCAGCTTCCTTGCGGGAGGGCCGAGCACCGGGGAGCTGTTTTTT.

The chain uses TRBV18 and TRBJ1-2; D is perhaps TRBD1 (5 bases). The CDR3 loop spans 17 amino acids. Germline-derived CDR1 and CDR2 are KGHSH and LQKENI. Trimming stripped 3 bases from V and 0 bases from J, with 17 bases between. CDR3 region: CASSPTVTPSSNYGYTF. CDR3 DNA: TGTGCCAGCTCACCGACAGTTACTCCGTCTTCTAACTATGGCTACACCTTC.

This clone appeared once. In DNA form, the CDR3 reads TGTGCCAGCAGTACAGGAGCTGGCCTCTCCTACAATGAGCAGTTCTTC. It is translated as CASSTGAGLSYNEQFF. This chain connects TRBV2 to TRBJ2-1, with D possibly being TRBD1 (5 bases). V was shortened by 5 bases and J by 0 bases, with 14 bases between the two germline ends. Germline CDR1 is SNHLY and CDR2 is FYNNEI. There are 16 residues in the CDR3.

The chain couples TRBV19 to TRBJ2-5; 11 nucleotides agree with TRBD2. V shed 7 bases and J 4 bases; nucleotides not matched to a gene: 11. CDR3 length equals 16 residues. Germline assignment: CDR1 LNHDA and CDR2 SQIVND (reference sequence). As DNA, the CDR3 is TGTGCCAGTAACATAAGAACTAGCGGGAGAGGAGAGACCCAGTACTTC. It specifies CASNIRTSGRGETQYF. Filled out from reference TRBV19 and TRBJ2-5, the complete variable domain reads DGGITQSPKYLFRKEGQNVTLSCEQNLNHDAMYWYRQDPGQGLRLIYYSQIVNDFQKGDIAEGYSVSREKKESFPLTVTSAQKNPTAFYLCASNIRTSGRGETQYFGPGTRLLVL.

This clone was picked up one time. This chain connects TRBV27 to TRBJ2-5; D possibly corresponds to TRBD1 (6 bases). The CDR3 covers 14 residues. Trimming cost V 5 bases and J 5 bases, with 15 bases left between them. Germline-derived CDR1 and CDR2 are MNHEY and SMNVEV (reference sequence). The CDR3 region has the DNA TGTGCCAGCAGTCCCAGGGGTTTCGGGGAGACCCAGTACTTC. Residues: CASSPRGFGETQYF.

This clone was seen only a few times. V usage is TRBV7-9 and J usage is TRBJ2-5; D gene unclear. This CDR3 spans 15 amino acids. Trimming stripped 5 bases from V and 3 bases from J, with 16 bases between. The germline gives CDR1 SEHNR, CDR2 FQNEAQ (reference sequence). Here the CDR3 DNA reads TGTGCCAGCAGCCCTCGACCCTATGGCGAAGAGACCCAGTACTTC. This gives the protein CASSPRPYGEETQYF.

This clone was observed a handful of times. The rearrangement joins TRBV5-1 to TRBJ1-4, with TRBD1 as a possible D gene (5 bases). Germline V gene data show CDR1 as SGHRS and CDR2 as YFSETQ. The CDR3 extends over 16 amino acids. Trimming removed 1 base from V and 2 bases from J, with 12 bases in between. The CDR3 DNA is TGCGCCAGCAGCTTGTCGGGACCAGGGACTAATGAAAAACTGTTTTTT. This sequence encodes CASSLSGPGTNEKLFF.

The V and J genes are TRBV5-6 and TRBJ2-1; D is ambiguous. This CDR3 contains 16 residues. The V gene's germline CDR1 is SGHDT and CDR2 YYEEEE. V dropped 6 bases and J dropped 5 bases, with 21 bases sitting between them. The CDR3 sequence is CASTPPGLVKDNEQFF. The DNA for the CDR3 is TGTGCCAGCACCCCCCCCGGTCTAGTTAAAGACAATGAGCAGTTCTTC. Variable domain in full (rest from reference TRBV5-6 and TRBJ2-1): DAGVTQSPTHLIKTRGQQVTLRCSPKSGHDTVSWYQQALGQGPQFIFQYYEEEERQRGNFPDRFSGHQFPNYSSELNVNALLLGDSALYLCASTPPGLVKDNEQFFGPGTRLTVL.

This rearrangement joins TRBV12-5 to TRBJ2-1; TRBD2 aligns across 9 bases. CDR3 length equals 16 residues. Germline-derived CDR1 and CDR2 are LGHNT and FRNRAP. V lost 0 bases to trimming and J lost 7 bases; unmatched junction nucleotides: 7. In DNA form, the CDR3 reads TGTGCTAGTGGTTTGGTTGTCGCGGGAGGGCCTAATGAGCAGTTCTTC. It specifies CASGLVVAGGPNEQFF.